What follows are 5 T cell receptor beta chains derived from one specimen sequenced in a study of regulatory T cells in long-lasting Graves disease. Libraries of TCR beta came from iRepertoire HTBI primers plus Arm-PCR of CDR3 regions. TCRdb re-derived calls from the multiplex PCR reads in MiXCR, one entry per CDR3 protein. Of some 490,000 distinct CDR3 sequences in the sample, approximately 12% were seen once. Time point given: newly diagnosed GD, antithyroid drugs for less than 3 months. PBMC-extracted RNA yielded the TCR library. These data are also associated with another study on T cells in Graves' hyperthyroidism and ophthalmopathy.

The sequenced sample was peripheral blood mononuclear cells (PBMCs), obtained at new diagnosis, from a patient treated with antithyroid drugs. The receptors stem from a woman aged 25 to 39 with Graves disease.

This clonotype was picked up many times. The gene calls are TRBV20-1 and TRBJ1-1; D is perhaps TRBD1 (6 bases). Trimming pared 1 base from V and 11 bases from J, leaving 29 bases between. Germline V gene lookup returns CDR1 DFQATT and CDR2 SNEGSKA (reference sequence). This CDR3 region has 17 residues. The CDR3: CSARGPAGEGARMRAFF. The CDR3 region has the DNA TGCAGTGCTAGAGGGCCCGCAGGGGAAGGGGCTAGAATGCGGGCTTTCTTT.

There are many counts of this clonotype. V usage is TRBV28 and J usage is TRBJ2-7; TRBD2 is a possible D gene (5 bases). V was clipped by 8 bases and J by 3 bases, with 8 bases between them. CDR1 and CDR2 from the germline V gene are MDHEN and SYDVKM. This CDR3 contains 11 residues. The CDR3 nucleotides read TGTGCCAGCGGGGAGAACTACGAGCAGTACTTC. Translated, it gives CASGENYEQYF.

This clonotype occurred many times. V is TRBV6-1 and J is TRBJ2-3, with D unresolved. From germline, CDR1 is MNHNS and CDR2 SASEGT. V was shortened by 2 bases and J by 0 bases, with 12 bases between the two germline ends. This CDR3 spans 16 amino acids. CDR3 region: CASSEFGLDSTDTQYF. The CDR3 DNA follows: TGTGCCAGCAGTGAATTTGGTCTGGATAGCACAGATACGCAGTATTTT.

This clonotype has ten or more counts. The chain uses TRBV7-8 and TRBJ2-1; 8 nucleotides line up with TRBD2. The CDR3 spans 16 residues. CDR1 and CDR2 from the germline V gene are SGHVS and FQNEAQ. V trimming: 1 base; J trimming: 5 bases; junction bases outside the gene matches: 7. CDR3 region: CASSLVGGLGNNEQFF. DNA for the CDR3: TGTGCCAGCAGCTTAGTAGGGGGACTAGGGAACAATGAGCAGTTCTTC.

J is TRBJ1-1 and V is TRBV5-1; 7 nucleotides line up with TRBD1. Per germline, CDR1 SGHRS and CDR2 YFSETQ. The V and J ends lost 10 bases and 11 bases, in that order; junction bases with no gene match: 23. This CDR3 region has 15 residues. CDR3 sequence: CAGSADRRLETGAFF. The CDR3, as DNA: TGCGCCGGGAGCGCGGACAGGCGGCTTGAAACGGGGGCTTTCTTT.